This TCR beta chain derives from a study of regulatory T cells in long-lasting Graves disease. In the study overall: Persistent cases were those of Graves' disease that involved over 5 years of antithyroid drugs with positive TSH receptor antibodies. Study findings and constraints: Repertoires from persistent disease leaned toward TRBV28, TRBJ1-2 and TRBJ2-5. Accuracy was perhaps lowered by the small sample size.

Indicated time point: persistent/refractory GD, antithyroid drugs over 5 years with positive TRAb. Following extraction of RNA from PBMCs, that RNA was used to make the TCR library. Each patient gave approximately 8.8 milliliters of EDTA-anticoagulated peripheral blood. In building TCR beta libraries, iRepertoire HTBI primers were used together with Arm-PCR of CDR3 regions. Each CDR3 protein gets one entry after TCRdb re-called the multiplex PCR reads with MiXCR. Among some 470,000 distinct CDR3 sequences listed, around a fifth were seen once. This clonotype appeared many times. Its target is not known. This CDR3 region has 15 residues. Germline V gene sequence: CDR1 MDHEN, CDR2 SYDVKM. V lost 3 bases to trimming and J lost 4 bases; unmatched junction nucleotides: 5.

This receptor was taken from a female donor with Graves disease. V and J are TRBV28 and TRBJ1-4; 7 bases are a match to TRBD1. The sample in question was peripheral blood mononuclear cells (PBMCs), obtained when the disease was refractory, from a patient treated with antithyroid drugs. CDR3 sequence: CASSFGGQHNEKLFF. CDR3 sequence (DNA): TGTGCCAGCAGTTTCGGGGGACAGCATAATGAAAAACTGTTTTTT.